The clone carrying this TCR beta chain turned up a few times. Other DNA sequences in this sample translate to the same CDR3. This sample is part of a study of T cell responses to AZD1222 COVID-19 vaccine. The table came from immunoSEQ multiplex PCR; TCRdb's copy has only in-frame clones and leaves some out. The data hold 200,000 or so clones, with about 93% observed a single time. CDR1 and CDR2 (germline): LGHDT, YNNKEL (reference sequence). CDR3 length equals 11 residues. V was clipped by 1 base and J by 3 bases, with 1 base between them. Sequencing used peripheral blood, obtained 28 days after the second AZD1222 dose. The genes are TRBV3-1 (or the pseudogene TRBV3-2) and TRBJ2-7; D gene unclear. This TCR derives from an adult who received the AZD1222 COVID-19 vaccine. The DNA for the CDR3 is TGTGCCAGCAGCCAAGGCTACGAGCAGTACTTC. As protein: CASSQGYEQYF.